Presented here are 27 T cell receptor beta chains from one specimen sequenced in a study of human T cells and chemical hapten exposure (dated by TCRdb to about 2021). The library relied on RACE. TCRdb records NextSeq 500 as the sequencer. TCRdb reprocessed the public reads (quality trimming at Q25 with fastp, clone calling with MiXCR) and kept in-frame beta chains. Rows with one shared CDR3 protein collapse into an entry with the most common genes and DNA. The sample records 330,000 or so distinct CDR3 sequences, just under 6.5% of which are singletons. The ten biggest clones cover around 5.6% of the sample. The time point label for this specimen denotes: patch test 2, 6 weeks after DPC sensitization. Explained via the paper, the treatment or condition label denotes: therapeutic diphenylcyclopropenone sensitization with weekly scalp DPC. The specimen was whole blood, collected in connection with sensitization to the hapten diphenylcyclopropenone (DPC). The receptors derive from a woman in her late teens or twenties with alopecia areata. Some clones in this sample may be carry-over from other donors' samples.

This rearrangement joins TRBV20-1 to TRBJ2-7; no firm D call. The CDR3 length is 13 residues. CDR1 is DFQATT and CDR2 is SNEGSKA in the germline V gene (reference sequence). Trimming pared 1 base from V and 0 bases from J, leaving 7 bases between. CDR3 protein: CSARGSVSYEQYF. The CDR3 DNA is TGCAGTGCTAGAGGTTCGGTCTCCTACGAGCAGTACTTC.

There are many counts of this clonotype. The chain links TRBV20-1 to TRBJ1-1; D is unclear. The CDR3 extends over 16 amino acids. Germline V CDR1 and CDR2: DFQATT, SNEGSKA (reference sequence). The CDR3 sequence is CSVELPALGLGTEAFF. In DNA, the CDR3 is TGCAGCGTCGAGCTCCCGGCACTAGGCCTGGGGACTGAAGCTTTCTTT.

The chain is built from TRBV20-1 and TRBJ2-3; 7 nucleotides line up with TRBD2. The J segment lost 1 base and the V segment lost 5 bases, leaving 6 bases of the junction unmatched. CDR1 is DFQATT, CDR2 SNEGSKA, per germline (reference sequence). CDR3 size: 14 residues. The CDR3 DNA follows: TGCAGTGCTTACAGCGGGGCCCGCACAGATACGCAGTATTTT. The encoded protein is CSAYSGARTDTQYF.

This clonotype was counted a few times. V usage is TRBV10-3 and J usage is TRBJ2-5; no definite D call. The CDR3 extends over 16 amino acids. In germline, CDR1 is ENHRY, CDR2 SYGVKD. The V end lost 6 bases, the J end lost 0 bases, and 17 bases lay between the germline ends. CDR3 nucleotide sequence: TGTGCCATCAGCGAGATTCGGGCCTCGTACCAAGAGACCCAGTACTTC. The encoded protein is CAISEIRASYQETQYF.

This clonotype turned up a few times. This chain links TRBV4-2 with TRBJ1-2; D remains unclear. This CDR3 has 15 residues. Germline CDR1 and CDR2: LGHNA and YNFKEQ. The V end lost 0 bases, the J end lost 4 bases, and 12 bases lay between the germline ends. This CDR3 reads CASSQEGMPSYGYTF. The DNA for the CDR3 is TGTGCCAGCAGCCAAGAAGGTATGCCTTCCTATGGCTACACCTTC.

This rearrangement joins TRBV12-3 or TRBV12-4 to TRBJ1-2; 7 nucleotides align to TRBD1. This CDR3 region has 14 residues. V was clipped by 5 bases and J by 4 bases; unmatched bases: 7. CDR3 sequence: CASSRPGQLYGYTF. The DNA for the CDR3 is TGTGCCAGCAGTCGTCCGGGACAGCTCTATGGCTACACCTTC.

V and J are TRBV3-1 and TRBJ2-7; 11 nucleotides match TRBD1. Trimming took 2 bases from V and 6 from J; bases not matched to a gene: 6. Per germline, CDR1 LGHDT and CDR2 YNNKEL (reference sequence). This CDR3 spans 15 amino acids. The CDR3 DNA reads TGTGCCAGCAGCCAATCCGGACAGGGGGCATCCGAGCAGTACTTC. As protein: CASSQSGQGASEQYF.

This clonotype was picked up many times. The chain couples TRBV5-6 to TRBJ1-4, with D unresolved. CDR3 size: 15 residues. V was pared by 4 bases and J by 8 bases, with 18 bases between. Germline CDR1 is SGHDT and CDR2 is YYEEEE. Written as DNA, the CDR3 is TGTGCCAGCAGCGCGACCCAGGCGCAATGGGAAAAACTGTTTTTT. Its translation: CASSATQAQWEKLFF. The complete variable domain, with remaining parts taken from reference TRBV5-6 and TRBJ1-4, reads DAGVTQSPTHLIKTRGQQVTLRCSPKSGHDTVSWYQQALGQGPQFIFQYYEEEERQRGNFPDRFSGHQFPNYSSELNVNALLLGDSALYLCASSATQAQWEKLFFGSGTQLSVL.

The chain recombines TRBV6-1 with TRBJ1-3; 10 bases match TRBD1. Germline-derived CDR1 and CDR2 are MNHNS and SASEGT. V was pared by 9 bases and J by 2 bases, with 7 bases of the junction left unmatched. The CDR3 has 15 residues. The chain's CDR3 is CASFPGTGAGNTIYF. CDR3 nucleotides: TGTGCCAGTTTCCCAGGGACAGGGGCTGGAAACACCATATATTTT.

This clonotype was counted many times. The rearrangement uses TRBV7-6 and TRBJ1-2; D unclear. CDR3 length equals 13 residues. Germline V CDR1 and CDR2: SGHVS, FNYEAQ. V was pared by 5 bases and J by 2 bases, with 9 bases between. The CDR3 nucleotides read TGTGCCAGCAGCGCGGACGGAAACTATGGCTACACCTTC. Amino acid sequence: CASSADGNYGYTF.

This clonotype came up a few times. This rearrangement joins TRBV4-2 to TRBJ2-1; no clear D gene. CDR3 size: 16 residues. V was trimmed by 3 bases and J by 4 bases, leaving 16 bases between them. Per the germline V gene, CDR1 is LGHNA and CDR2 is YNFKEQ. Here the CDR3 reads CASSQRTLNSYNEQFF. For the CDR3, the DNA is TGTGCCAGCAGCCAGAGGACCCTAAATTCATACAATGAGCAGTTCTTC.

This clonotype showed up many times. The rearrangement links TRBV7-2 to TRBJ1-4; D is undetermined. V shed 5 bases and J shed 2 bases, with 12 bases lying between them. Germline loops: CDR1 SGHTA, CDR2 FQGNSA. The CDR3 has 15 residues. CDR3 bases: TGTGCCAGCAGCACACTGAAGGGTACTAATGAAAAACTGTTTTTT. This gives the protein CASSTLKGTNEKLFF. Filled out from reference TRBV7-2 and TRBJ1-4, the complete variable domain reads GAGVSQSPSNKVTEKGKDVELRCDPISGHTALYWYRQSLGQGLEFLIYFQGNSAPDKSGLPSDRFSAERTGGSVSTLTIQRTQQEDSAVYLCASSTLKGTNEKLFFGSGTQLSVL.

This clonotype was picked up many times. In nucleotides, the CDR3 is TGTGCCAGCAGGCTGACAGGGGTAGGCACTGAAGCTTTCTTT. It codes for CASRLTGVGTEAFF. The chain is built from TRBV12-3 or TRBV12-4 and TRBJ1-1, with 8 bases aligning to TRBD1. V shed 6 bases, J shed 4 bases, and the junction held 7 bases outside the gene matches. The CDR3 contains 14 residues.

The sample holds a few counts of this clonotype. The rearrangement joins TRBV10-3 to TRBJ1-6; D is ambiguous. Trimming left V 3 bases short and J 2 bases short, with 14 bases between. This CDR3 contains 17 residues. The V gene's germline CDR1 is ENHRY and CDR2 SYGVKD. CDR3 DNA: TGTGCCATCAGTGAACTTGAGGGTAGGGCCTATAATTCACCCCTCCACTTT. Its protein is CAISELEGRAYNSPLHF.

The genes are TRBV18 and TRBJ2-5; D may be TRBD2 (6 bases). The ends were cut back, 3 bases at V and 6 bases at J, with 11 bases in the middle. Germline CDR1 KGHSH, CDR2 LQKENI. The CDR3 extends over 13 amino acids. CDR3 sequence reads: CASSPPSEKTQYF. In nucleotides, the CDR3 is TGTGCCAGCTCACCCCCTAGCGAGAAGACCCAGTACTTC.

This clonotype was counted between two and nine times. V is TRBV9 and J is TRBJ2-4; D gene uncertain. The ends were cut back, 0 bases at V and 0 bases at J, with 10 bases in the middle. The length of the CDR3 is 16 residues. From germline, CDR1 is SGDLS and CDR2 YYNGEE. The CDR3 region is CASSVGVQLAKNIQYF. In DNA, the CDR3 is TGTGCCAGCAGCGTAGGAGTTCAACTAGCCAAAAACATTCAGTACTTC. Using reference TRBV9 and TRBJ2-4 for the parts outside the CDR3, the full variable domain is DSGVTQTPKHLITATGQRVTLRCSPRSGDLSVYWYQQSLDQGLQFLIQYYNGEERAKGNILERFSAQQFPDLHSELNLSSLELGDSALYFCASSVGVQLAKNIQYFGAGTRLSVL.

Details on this clonotype: A junction end diverges from the germline sequence, so it may reflect a read error. This chain links TRBV4-3 with TRBJ2-6; possibly TRBD1 or TRBD2 for D (5 bases each). The CDR3 has 18 amino acids. Germline-derived CDR1 and CDR2 are LGHNA and YSLEER. The CDR3 DNA follows: TGCGCCAGCAGCCAAGAGTTGGGGAAAAGCGTCGGGGCCAACGCCCTGACTTTC. Encoded protein: CASSQELGKSVGANALTF.

The J gene is TRBJ2-2, the V gene TRBV6-2 or TRBV6-3; D perhaps matches TRBD2 (5 bases). The CDR3 sequence is 15 residues long. Per the germline V gene, CDR1 is MNHEY and CDR2 is SVGEGT. Between the trimmed V and J ends, which lost 4 bases and 0 bases, there was a span of 9 bases. CDR3 amino acids: CASSSHGANTGELFF. The DNA of the CDR3 is TGTGCCAGCAGTTCTCACGGGGCGAACACCGGGGAGCTGTTTTTT.

This clonotype has a count of ten or more. This chain links TRBV7-9 with TRBJ2-2, with 9 bases identical to TRBD1. Losses at the gene ends were 4 bases for V and 1 base for J; bases not matched to a gene: 1. CDR1 is SEHNR, CDR2 FQNEAQ, per germline (reference sequence). The CDR3 length is 15 residues. The CDR3 DNA reads TGTGCCAGCAGCTGGGGACAGGGGAACACCGGGGAGCTGTTTTTT. Amino acids: CASSWGQGNTGELFF.

This clonotype was found many times. J is TRBJ1-4 and V is TRBV5-5; no firm D call. Trimming left V 0 bases short and J 11 bases short, with 14 bases between. CDR1 SGHKS and CDR2 YYEKEE come from the germline V gene (reference sequence). CDR3 length: 14 residues. Here the CDR3 DNA reads TGTGCCAGCAGCTTGGACGCGGCTGTACTCAAACTGTTTTTT. Its protein is CASSLDAAVLKLFF.

The CDR3 nucleotides read TGTGCCAGCAGGAGGAGGGGGGGGCTCAACACAGATACGCAGTATTTT. Translation: CASRRRGGLNTDTQYF. This chain links TRBV12-3 or TRBV12-4 with TRBJ2-3, with D perhaps matching TRBD2 (7 bases). V dropped 6 bases and J dropped 2 bases, with 18 bases sitting between them. This CDR3 has 16 amino acids.

There are a few counts of this clonotype. V gene TRBV7-9 combines with J gene TRBJ2-7, with D uncertain. Trimming took off 5 bases at V and 5 bases at J, with 10 bases between the two ends. The CDR3 is 12 residues long. The germline V gene has CDR1 SEHNR and CDR2 FQNEAQ (reference sequence). The CDR3 reads CASSLTYHEQYF. The CDR3 region has the DNA TGTGCCAGCAGCCTGACTTACCACGAGCAGTACTTC.

The chain joins TRBV28 to TRBJ1-1, with 7 bases matching TRBD1. Germline-derived CDR1 and CDR2 are MDHEN and SYDVKM. The CDR3 covers 17 residues. V trimming: 5 bases; J trimming: 4 bases; junction bases outside the gene matches: 16. The CDR3 loop is CASSPTGLLVRITEAFF. As DNA, the CDR3 is TGTGCCAGCAGTCCGACAGGGTTATTAGTGAGAATCACTGAAGCTTTCTTT.

This clonotype was counted ten times or more. The genes are TRBV7-2 and TRBJ2-5; D perhaps matches TRBD1 (6 bases). V was shortened by 5 bases and J by 5 bases, with 12 bases between the two germline ends. Per the germline V gene, CDR1 is SGHTA and CDR2 is FQGNSA. This CDR3 comprises 13 residues. The CDR3 region is CASSQRQAETQYF. The CDR3 bases are TGTGCCAGCAGCCAACGACAGGCTGAGACCCAGTACTTC.

The chain combines TRBV12-3 or TRBV12-4 with TRBJ1-1; 8 bases align to TRBD1. The CDR3 runs to 17 residues. The ends lost 4 bases at V and 1 base at J; junction bases unmatched: 11. CDR3 DNA sequence: TGTGCCAGCAGTTCCCGGACAGGGCGGGCAAGGAACACTGAAGCTTTCTTT. Translation gives CASSSRTGRARNTEAFF.

V and J are TRBV6-5 and TRBJ2-3; D is unresolved. The germline V and J ends were trimmed by 0 bases and 4 bases, with 11 bases remaining between them. Germline-derived CDR1 and CDR2 are MNHEY and SVGAGI. CDR3 length equals 15 residues. This CDR3 is CASSYSFLRADTQYF. The CDR3 region has the DNA TGTGCCAGCAGTTACTCTTTTCTGAGAGCAGATACGCAGTATTTT.

This clonotype was detected a few times. The rearrangement uses TRBV6-2 or TRBV6-3 and TRBJ2-6, with D maybe TRBD1 (7 bases). Trimming pared 2 bases from V and 2 bases from J, leaving 25 bases between. CDR3 length: 21 amino acids. CDR1 is MNHEY and CDR2 is SVGEGT in the germline V gene. CDR3 in amino acids: CASSYLWGDSASGAGANVLTF. The DNA for the CDR3 is TGTGCCAGCAGTTACCTGTGGGGGGACAGTGCCTCCGGCGCTGGGGCCAACGTCCTGACTTTC.